This is a list of T cell receptor beta chains from one sample in a study of cytomegalovirus exposure and HLA in healthy donors. Repertoires were generated with immunoSEQ multiplex PCR, while TCRdb's copy carries only in-frame clones and drops some. Altogether about 200,000 clones are present, roughly 76% being singletons, with the ten largest covering approximately 2.1%. What was sequenced was PBMCs. The receptors here all came from a woman between 25 and 40 years old in good health and CMV-seropositive. The CDR3 runs from the conserved cysteine through the conserved F or W. The order of the fields is clone size, J gene, V gene, D gene, CDR3 protein, CDR3 DNA. A D gene is named only where the DNA matches it firmly. Part of the rows lack a size; the others show once, few, many or a class for expanded clones.

abundance: NA; j_gene: TRBJ2-7; v_gene: TRBV10-2; d_gene: TRBD1; CDR3aa: CATLRGQVYYEQYF; CDR3nt: TGCGCTACCCTCAGGGGACAGGTATACTACGAGCAGTACTTC
abundance: NA; j_gene: TRBJ2-1; v_gene: TRBV4-3; d_gene: TRBD2; CDR3aa: CASSQDLTSGGAREQFF; CDR3nt: TGCGCCAGCAGCCAAGATTTGACTAGCGGGGGGGCCAGGGAGCAGTTCTTC
abundance: NA; j_gene: TRBJ1-1; v_gene: TRBV6-1; d_gene: NA; CDR3aa: CASSEWGGEAFF; CDR3nt: TGTGCCAGCAGTGAATGGGGGGGAGAAGCTTTCTTT
abundance: NA; j_gene: TRBJ2-4; v_gene: TRBV5-1; d_gene: TRBD1; CDR3aa: CASSLGTGLNIQYF; CDR3nt: TGCGCCAGCAGCTTAGGGACAGGGTTGAACATTCAGTACTTC
abundance: NA; j_gene: TRBJ1-1; v_gene: TRBV4-3; d_gene: NA; CDR3aa: CASSHGGSGNTEAFF; CDR3nt: TGCGCCAGCAGCCACGGTGGGTCGGGAAACACTGAAGCTTTCTTT
abundance: once; j_gene: TRBJ2-3; v_gene: TRBV28; d_gene: NA; CDR3aa: CASSSPLFLSGADVGDTQYF; CDR3nt: TGTGCCAGCAGTTCGCCCCTTTTCTTATCAGGAGCGGATGTAGGGGATACGCAGTATTTT
abundance: NA; j_gene: TRBJ1-2; v_gene: TRBV4-2; d_gene: NA; CDR3aa: CASSQDRGGANYGYTF; CDR3nt: TGTGCCAGCAGCCAAGATAGAGGCGGAGCTAACTATGGTTACACCTTC
abundance: NA; j_gene: TRBJ2-7; v_gene: TRBV5-1; d_gene: TRBD2; CDR3aa: CASSPPGGYEQYF; CDR3nt: TGCGCCAGCAGCCCCCCGGGAGGCTACGAGCAGTACTTC
abundance: NA; j_gene: TRBJ2-7; v_gene: TRBV7-3; d_gene: TRBD2; CDR3aa: CASSSGLAGDEQYF; CDR3nt: TGTGCCAGCAGCTCGGGACTAGCGGGAGATGAGCAGTACTTC
abundance: NA; j_gene: TRBJ1-3; v_gene: TRBV6-1; d_gene: NA; CDR3aa: CASSEAGGEGNTIYF; CDR3nt: TGTGCCAGCAGTGAAGCTGGGGGGGAAGGAAACACCATATATTTT
abundance: NA; j_gene: TRBJ2-4; v_gene: TRBV5-6; d_gene: NA; CDR3aa: CASSLRRTGEAKNIQYF; CDR3nt: TGTGCCAGCAGCTTGCGTCGTACGGGAGAGGCCAAAAACATTCAGTACTTC
abundance: NA; j_gene: TRBJ1-1; v_gene: TRBV28; d_gene: NA; CDR3aa: CASSLVGLEAFF; CDR3nt: TGTGCCAGCAGCCTAGTGGGACTGGAGGCTTTCTTT
abundance: NA; j_gene: TRBJ1-1; v_gene: TRBV5-1; d_gene: NA; CDR3aa: CASSKPGHMNTEAFF; CDR3nt: TGCGCCAGCAGCAAACCGGGACATATGAACACTGAAGCTTTCTTT
abundance: NA; j_gene: TRBJ2-1; v_gene: TRBV7-8; d_gene: NA; CDR3aa: CASSLQARYNEQFF; CDR3nt: TGTGCCAGCAGCTTACAAGCGCGCTACAATGAGCAGTTCTTC